This TCR beta chain was sequenced in a study of blood T cell repertoires in COVID-19. Study information: Material from acute and convalescent COVID-19 was sourced from the United States, Italy and Spain.

Unmatched junction bases numbered 7, after V lost 3 bases and J lost 4 bases. The CDR3 is 14 amino acids. Looked up from germline, CDR1 is SGHKS and CDR2 is YYEKEE (reference sequence). Using immunoSEQ multiplex PCR, the repertoire was profiled, and TCRdb retains in-frame clones only, with some absent. Of 210,000 or so clones detected, 92% appear once; the ten largest clones hold around 1.2%. The sequencing sample was made of peripheral blood. The genes are TRBV5-5 and TRBJ2-7; 7 positions agree with TRBD1. The clonotype comes from a man aged 30 to 45 with acute or convalescent COVID-19. The DNA for the CDR3 is TGTGCCAGCAGCTCCGGGCAGGGGGATTACGAGCAGTACTTC. This codes for CASSSGQGDYEQYF. The full variable domain, with the rest looked up from reference TRBV5-5 and TRBJ2-7, is DAGVTQSPTHLIKTRGQQVTLRCSPISGHKSVSWYQQVLGQGPQFIFQYYEKEERGRGNFPDRFSARQFPNYSSELNVNALLLGDSALYLCASSSGQGDYEQYFGPGTRLTVT.